One sample yielded the 29 T cell receptor beta chains listed below, sequenced in a study of beta chain features in type 1 diabetes. cDNA synthesis used the whole RNA isolate, giving expressed TCRB sequences. Using immunoSEQ multiplex PCR, the repertoire was profiled, and TCRdb retains in-frame clones only, with some absent. This table has 680,000 or so clones, roughly 13% appearing once. General study findings and limits: Within each of all four CD4+ subsets, Type 1 diabetes patients had TCRB CDR3s that were moderately but significantly shorter.

These receptors have no known antigen. The material sequenced was naive CD4+ T cells from blood. The origin of the receptors is a man younger than 35 with type 1 diabetes.

The genes are TRBV28 and TRBJ1-2, with TRBD1 matching 7 bases. CDR3 length: 13 residues. V was pared by 4 bases and J by 8 bases, with 7 bases of the junction left unmatched. CDR1 and CDR2 (germline): MDHEN, SYDVKM. CDR3 coding DNA: TGTGCCAGCAGTTGGACAGGCAAGAAGGGCTACACCTTC. Encoded protein: CASSWTGKKGYTF.

This clone came up a few times. The V and J genes are TRBV7-2 and TRBJ2-7; tentative D call: TRBD2 (6 bases). The V gene lost 7 bases and the J gene lost 2 bases, with 18 bases spanning the gap. Per germline, CDR1 SGHTA and CDR2 FQGNSA. The CDR3 is made up of 15 amino acids. The CDR3: CASTRDSTITYEQYF. The CDR3 region has the DNA TGTGCCAGCACGCGGGACTCCACAATTACCTACGAGCAGTACTTC.

This clone has more than one count but fewer than ten. This rearrangement joins TRBV7-9 to TRBJ1-1, with a weak D call TRBD1 (6 bases). The germline V and J ends were trimmed by 6 bases and 8 bases, with 16 bases remaining between them. This CDR3 has 13 amino acids. The germline CDR1 and CDR2 sequences are SEHNR and FQNEAQ (reference sequence). The CDR3 DNA follows: TGTGCCAGCAGTTCCCGACAGGATCGGGAAGCTTTCTTT. Protein product: CASSSRQDREAFF.

The rearrangement links TRBV29-1 to TRBJ2-3; 13 bases align to TRBD2. The trim removed 6 bases at V and 5 bases at J, leaving 8 bases unmatched. Germline CDR1 and CDR2: SQVTM and ANQGSEA. This CDR3 spans 15 amino acids. CDR3 DNA: TGCAGCGTCGGACTAGCGGGGGTGAGAGGAGATACGCAGTATTTT. Translated: CSVGLAGVRGDTQYF.

The chain has TRBV6-6 and TRBJ2-3, with D tentatively TRBD1 (6 bases). Trimming cost V 3 bases and J 2 bases, with 12 bases left between them. The CDR3 extends over 15 amino acids. Per germline, CDR1 MNHNY and CDR2 SVGAGI (reference sequence). The CDR3, as DNA: TGTGCCAGCAGTTATACAGGGTCCCCCACAGATACGCAGTATTTT. It translates to CASSYTGSPTDTQYF.

This clone appeared a few times. The rearrangement joins TRBV28 to TRBJ2-6; 7 bases match TRBD1. The CDR3 has 17 amino acids. CDR1 MDHEN and CDR2 SYDVKM come from the germline V gene. V was pared by 5 bases and J by 0 bases, with 7 bases of the junction left unmatched. The CDR3 region is CASSKQDRISGANVLTF. In DNA, the CDR3 is TGTGCCAGCAGTAAACAGGACAGGATCTCTGGGGCCAACGTCCTGACTTTC.

This clone was seen more than once but under ten times. The chain carries TRBV19 and TRBJ2-1; no firm D call. Looked up from germline, CDR1 is LNHDA and CDR2 is SQIVND (reference sequence). The CDR3 is 12 amino acids. The V end lost 3 bases, the J end lost 5 bases, and 5 bases lay between the germline ends. CDR3 DNA: TGTGCCAGTAGTATCCCACACAATGAGCAGTTCTTC. As protein: CASSIPHNEQFF.

V and J are TRBV7-2 and TRBJ1-1; D unclear. V lost 3 bases to trimming and J lost 5 bases, with 10 bases between them. Germline CDR1 SGHTA, CDR2 FQGNSA. This CDR3 comprises 13 residues. This CDR3 reads CASSLVWGTEAFF. The CDR3, as DNA: TGTGCCAGCAGCTTGGTTTGGGGAACTGAAGCTTTCTTT.

This clone has just a few counts. The chain combines TRBV5-6 with TRBJ2-5, with D possibly being TRBD1 (6 bases). CDR3 length equals 16 residues. Germline V gene lookup returns CDR1 SGHDT and CDR2 YYEEEE. Trimming cost V 5 bases and J 1 base, with 18 bases left between them. CDR3 protein: CASRPTGLRVQETQYF. DNA for the CDR3: TGTGCCAGCAGACCCACAGGGCTGAGGGTCCAAGAGACCCAGTACTTC.

This clone was counted between two and nine times. The rearrangement links TRBV5-1 to TRBJ2-7, with D hard to call. Trimming removed 3 bases at V and 0 bases at J, with 16 bases between. Looked up from germline, CDR1 is SGHRS and CDR2 is YFSETQ. The CDR3 contains 16 residues. The CDR3 loop is CASSSGVSQYSYEQYF. For the CDR3, the DNA is TGCGCCAGCAGCTCTGGGGTCAGTCAGTACTCCTACGAGCAGTACTTC.

Only a few counts were recorded for this clone. V usage is TRBV11-2 and J usage is TRBJ2-7; TRBD2 agrees at 8 bases. The CDR3 consists of 18 residues. Germline V gene lookup returns CDR1 SGHAT and CDR2 FQNNGV. Trimming took 1 base from V and 4 from J; bases not matched to a gene: 15. The CDR3 bases are TGTGCCAGCAGCTTAGGTGGTGGGGATAGCGGGACCCTTTACGAGCAGTACTTC. Translating gives CASSLGGGDSGTLYEQYF.

The chain combines TRBV4-1 with TRBJ2-3, with 8 nucleotides matching TRBD2. The germline V gene has CDR1 MGHRA and CDR2 YSYEKL. Germline trimming cut 1 base from V and 1 base from J; bases unmatched to any gene: 16. CDR3 length: 20 residues. The CDR3 region has the DNA TGCGCCAGCAGCCAAGTAGAGGGTAGGCGGGGGGCCCTGGGCACAGATACGCAGTATTTT. This encodes CASSQVEGRRGALGTDTQYF.

This clone was detected a few times. The genes are TRBV7-9 and TRBJ2-3, with 9 nucleotides matching TRBD2. Germline CDR1 is SEHNR and CDR2 is FQNEAQ (reference sequence). The CDR3 has 15 amino acids. Trimming took 5 bases from V and 4 from J; bases not matched to a gene: 7. CDR3 loop: CASSPGLANSDTQYF. CDR3 bases: TGTGCCAGCAGCCCAGGACTAGCGAATTCAGATACGCAGTATTTT.

A few counts support this clone. This chain joins TRBV6-1 and TRBJ1-1, with TRBD1 identical over 8 bases. In germline, CDR1 is MNHNS, CDR2 SASEGT. Trimming took 6 bases from V and 1 from J; bases not matched to a gene: 1. This CDR3 contains 13 residues. The CDR3 DNA sequence: TGTGCCAGCAGGGACAGGGAGAACACTGAAGCTTTCTTT. Its protein product is CASRDRENTEAFF.

In this sample, this clone turned up a few times. The chain's CDR3 is CASSPQGPNTEAFF. The DNA for the CDR3 is TGTGCCAGCAGTCCCCAGGGGCCGAACACTGAAGCTTTCTTT. V usage is TRBV28 and J usage is TRBJ1-1; perhaps TRBD1 as D (6 bases). The CDR3 covers 14 residues. CDR1 is MDHEN and CDR2 is SYDVKM in the germline V gene. Trimming removed 5 bases from V and 1 base from J, with 11 bases in between.

The gene calls are TRBV2 and TRBJ1-3; tentatively, D is TRBD1 (5 bases). The germline CDR1 and CDR2 sequences are SNHLY and FYNNEI. CDR3 length: 16 residues. V was cut by 3 bases and J by 8 bases, with 20 bases left in between. The CDR3 spells CASSDVAASLGDTIYF. The CDR3 DNA is TGTGCCAGCAGTGATGTGGCAGCCAGCCTAGGGGACACCATATATTTT.

This clone was counted only a few times. J is TRBJ1-6 and V is TRBV5-1; no definite D call. Trimming removed 5 bases from V and 4 bases from J, with 10 bases in between. The CDR3 extends over 14 amino acids. Germline CDR1 SGHRS, CDR2 YFSETQ. DNA for the CDR3: TGCGCCAGCAGTGGAGACCAATATAATTCACCCCTCCACTTT. It yields the protein CASSGDQYNSPLHF.

A few counts support this clone. The genes are TRBV18 and TRBJ2-7, with 9 positions matching TRBD1. Germline loops: CDR1 KGHSH, CDR2 LQKENI. Trimming took 3 bases from V and 5 from J; bases not matched to a gene: 5. This CDR3 region has 14 residues. CDR3 sequence: CASSPGTGPDEQYF. The CDR3 DNA sequence: TGTGCCAGCTCACCGGGGACAGGGCCGGACGAGCAGTACTTC.

This chain joins TRBV4-2 and TRBJ2-2; TRBD1 aligns across 7 bases. V lost 4 bases, J lost 5 bases, and 7 bases stayed unmatched. The germline V gene encodes CDR1 LGHNA and CDR2 YNFKEQ. The CDR3 has 15 residues. The DNA of the CDR3 is TGTGCCAGCAGCCCCCGGGACAGAAGGACCGGGGAGCTGTTTTTT. Protein sequence: CASSPRDRRTGELFF.

This chain connects TRBV4-1 to TRBJ2-7; D possibly uses TRBD1 or TRBD2 (5 bases each). CDR1 MGHRA and CDR2 YSYEKL come from the germline V gene. The CDR3 covers 15 residues. Trimming removed 0 bases at V and 3 bases at J, with 12 bases between. CDR3 residues: CASSQEGTADYEQYF. The CDR3 nucleotides read TGCGCCAGCAGCCAAGAAGGGACGGCAGACTACGAGCAGTACTTC.

This chain joins TRBV10-3 and TRBJ2-7, with a tentative D call TRBD1 (6 bases). V was shortened by 0 bases and J by 2 bases, with 23 bases between the two germline ends. The CDR3 contains 19 residues. Germline CDR1 is ENHRY and CDR2 is SYGVKD. CDR3 sequence (DNA): TGTGCCATCAGTGAGTCAGGGGCTACAGGGCCCAAAAAAACCTACGAGCAGTACTTC. Translating gives CAISESGATGPKKTYEQYF.

V usage is TRBV27 and J usage is TRBJ2-3; 15 positions match TRBD2. The CDR3 has 15 amino acids. J gave up 9 bases and V 7 bases, and 8 bases lay outside the gene matches. CDR1 is MNHEY, CDR2 SMNVEV, per germline (reference sequence). The chain's CDR3 is CASTGLAGGPGTQYF. In DNA, the CDR3 is TGTGCCAGCACCGGACTAGCGGGGGGGCCAGGAACGCAGTATTTT.

This clone was counted between two and nine times. The rearrangement joins TRBV2 to TRBJ2-3; D gene ambiguous. The CDR3 loop spans 13 amino acids. In germline, CDR1 is SNHLY, CDR2 FYNNEI. The germline V and J ends were trimmed by 1 base and 3 bases, with 5 bases remaining between them. The CDR3 loop is CASSEGVTDTQYF. The CDR3 coding sequence is TGTGCCAGCAGTGAAGGGGTAACAGATACGCAGTATTTT.

This clone was seen only a few times. V usage is TRBV10-3 and J usage is TRBJ1-5; 7 bases agree with TRBD1. The CDR3 is 15 amino acids. The junction had 7 bases not matched to a gene; V was cut back by 6 bases and J by 2 bases. CDR1 ENHRY and CDR2 SYGVKD come from the germline V gene. The CDR3 is CAIRGSGQGNQPQHF. The CDR3 DNA sequence: TGTGCCATCAGGGGGTCAGGACAGGGCAATCAGCCCCAGCATTTT.

This clone was found a few times. V gene TRBV13 combines with J gene TRBJ2-7; D is unclear. V lost 0 bases and J lost 6, with 18 bases in between. Germline CDR1 is PRHDT and CDR2 is FYEKMQ (reference sequence). The CDR3 loop spans 16 amino acids. CDR3 residues: CASSLGLAVNFVEQYF. CDR3 nucleotides: TGTGCCAGCAGCTTAGGCCTGGCAGTAAATTTTGTCGAGCAGTACTTC.

This chain links TRBV2 with TRBJ1-2; weak D call: TRBD1 (5 bases). CDR1 is SNHLY, CDR2 FYNNEI, per germline. V was cut by 4 bases and J by 4 bases, with 10 bases left in between. The CDR3 consists of 13 residues. The CDR3 sequence is CASSGQDIYGYTF. The CDR3 DNA is TGTGCCAGCAGTGGTCAGGACATCTATGGCTACACCTTC.

This clone was found a few times. The chain uses TRBV30 and TRBJ2-1, with 9 bases fitting TRBD2. CDR1 is GTSNPN and CDR2 is SVGIG in the germline V gene (reference sequence). Unmatched junction bases numbered 13, after V lost 5 bases and J lost 8 bases. The CDR3 has 15 residues. The CDR3: CAWGRAGGGADEQFF. DNA for the CDR3: TGTGCCTGGGGGCGTGCTGGCGGGGGGGCCGATGAGCAGTTCTTC.

In this sample, this clone turned up a few times. The chain recombines TRBV9 with TRBJ1-3; D gene unclear. Germline values: CDR1 SGDLS, CDR2 YYNGEE. V lost 0 bases to trimming and J lost 0 bases, with 16 bases between them. There are 18 residues in the CDR3. This CDR3 is CASSVGGGAHYSGNTIYF. The CDR3 nucleotides are TGTGCCAGCAGCGTAGGCGGAGGCGCACACTACTCTGGAAACACCATATATTTT.

The chain carries TRBV18 and TRBJ1-3; no clear D. The CDR3 is made up of 13 amino acids. In germline, CDR1 is KGHSH, CDR2 LQKENI. Trimming left V 2 bases short and J 4 bases short, with 6 bases between. The CDR3 DNA reads TGTGCCAGCTCACCAGGGAGCGGAAACACCATATATTTT. Its translation: CASSPGSGNTIYF.